This note documents a single TCR beta chain sequence. What antigen it recognizes has not been identified. It has no much larger one-base neighbor in the sample; base qualities were not kept. TCR beta CDR3 regions were amplified from RNA transcripts. For the first round of RT-PCR on the TCR CDR3, the HTBI primer set was used together with the Qiagen OneStep RT-PCR kit. A second multiplex PCR round built the libraries, followed by size selection and purification. Libraries were sequenced paired-end with 100 bp reads on an Illumina HiSeq2000. In the original analysis: SOAPnuke was used to process the raw data, throwing out any read that contained adapters or uncalled bases, had a mean Phred below 15, or lacked an exact constant-primer or identifier match. COPE v1.2.5 was used to merge high-quality paired reads, and clonotypes were defined as unique nucleotide sequences. MiTCR v1.1 was used to align the clonotypes against IMGT TRBV, TRBD and TRBJ reference segments. Only V-J combinations with frequency above 0.0001, covering approximately 99% of repertoires, were analysed. The TCS score was defined as F50 (clonal expansion) divided by E x V (chaos), with BLOSUM62-based TCRdist calculated between CDR3 peptides within each V-J. Welch's t-statistics and random forest reduced 450 to 600 V-J features to fewer than 15, which were used in a naive Bayes classifier (R e1071). TCRdb passed the public sequencing reads through fastp at Q25 and MiXCR, retaining productive beta sequences. Rows with one shared CDR3 protein collapse into an entry with the most common genes and DNA. The V and J calls here are based on TCRdb, not the publication. The table for this sample lists under 450,000 distinct CDR3 sequences; around 16% of them were counted only once. The ten largest clones represent around 7.3% of the sample.

From the cysteine through the phenylalanine, the CDR3 covers 12 amino acids. The only DNA kept is the CDR3, 36 bases in frame from the first base. The V and J ends are trimmed by 3 bases and 11 bases, leaving 13 bases between them. In the germline V gene, CDR1 corresponds to SGHNT and CDR2 to YENEEA. Stable Graves' hyperthyroidism was defined as the absence of progression to ophthalmopathy over 18 months of follow-up. The hyperthyroidism patients were between 18 and 65 years old and newly diagnosed, with a disease duration of less than 2 months. Exclusion was applied to patients with uncontrolled infections, other autoimmune diseases, pregnancy or lactation. Diagnoses relied on clinical symptoms, serum thyroxine and TRAb, thyroid ultrasound and orbital computed tomography. PBMCs were isolated from about 9.1 ml of fresh peripheral blood by Ficoll-Paque density gradient centrifugation. Trizol reagent was used to extract total RNA, and RNA quality was then checked on an Agilent 2100 Bioanalyzer.

The record originates from a study of T cells in Graves' hyperthyroidism and ophthalmopathy (dated by TCRdb to between 2018 and 2021). Looking at the study overall: Peripheral blood samples were taken at the time of initial diagnosis, prior to any treatment. For training and testing, the 80 to 100 patients in the discovery cohort were randomly divided in a 7:3 ratio. To identify distinguishing TCR V-J signatures, a discovery cohort of about 100 patients was used, comprising 40 to 45 with Graves' ophthalmopathy and under 60 with stable Graves' hyperthyroidism. An independent validation cohort of under 20 hyperthyroidism patients and 17 patients who later progressed to ophthalmopathy tested prospective prediction of ophthalmopathy. The paper reports TCR Vbeta CDR3 sequencing of some 140 peripheral blood samples: 40 to 45 ophthalmopathy, about 75 hyperthyroidism and approximately 17 progressor patients. Thyroid tissue and blood T-cell repertoires from about six Graves' hyperthyroidism patients were also compared in the study. Following sampling, methimazole starting at 30 mg daily was given to hyperthyroidism patients, and high-dose intravenous methylprednisolone was given to ophthalmopathy patients. Overall study results and their limits: Most expanded thyroid clonotypes (frequency above 0.001) were also detected in blood, suggesting blood repertoires may reflect thyroid immune responses. Ophthalmopathy was separated from stable hyperthyroidism by a 13 V-J signature model, with about 88% sensitivity and about 81% specificity obtained in cross-validation and 80%/75% obtained in testing. No statistical method was used to fix the sample size in advance, and group allocation was not hidden from the investigators. In validation, progression to ophthalmopathy was predicted by the model with approximately 67% sensitivity and nearly 75% specificity, a median of 6.5 months before onset.

The sequence was collected from a woman younger than 35 with Graves' hyperthyroidism. Sequencing was performed on blood. Recombination linked TRBV11-3 to TRBJ1-1, and perhaps TRBD1 as D gene, on 5 matching bases. The CDR3: CASSLGPRSAFF. The DNA is as follows: TGTGCCAGCAGCTTGGGACCTCGCTCCGCTTTCTTT. When the CDR3 is completed using the reference TRBV11-3 and TRBJ1-1 genes on either side, the full variable domain is EAGVVQSPRYKIIEKKQPVAFWCNPISGHNTLYWYLQNLGQGPELLIRYENEEAVDDSQLPKDRFSAERLKGVDSTLKIQPAELGDSAVYLCASSLGPRSAFFGQGTRLTVV.